This is a list of T cell receptor beta chains from one sample in a study of identical twins. TCRdb redid the calling of the 5' RACE reads with MiXCR, one entry per CDR3 protein. The repertoire holds fewer than 550,000 distinct CDR3 sequences, with 14% as singletons. These sequences were also reported in another study, on yellow fever vaccine responses in identical twins.

The source material was CD4+ T cells sorted from blood. The source is a woman aged 18 to 35 in good health. Each CDR3 is given with its conserved first and last residue. Each record gives: V gene, J gene, CDR3 protein.

v_gene: TRBV7-9; j_gene: TRBJ2-3; CDR3aa: CASSPAPGGDTQYF
v_gene: TRBV12-5; j_gene: TRBJ2-2; CDR3aa: CASGSLAGGLKGTGELFF
v_gene: TRBV20-1; j_gene: TRBJ1-2; CDR3aa: CSASLRQGGYGYTF
v_gene: TRBV4-2; j_gene: TRBJ2-1; CDR3aa: CASSQVTSGLKNEQFF
v_gene: TRBV11-2; j_gene: TRBJ2-7; CDR3aa: CASSSRDRVYEQYF
v_gene: TRBV5-1; j_gene: TRBJ2-5; CDR3aa: CASRAGGSGSLETQYF
v_gene: TRBV5-1; j_gene: TRBJ2-1; CDR3aa: CASSLSGKTGYNEQFF
v_gene: TRBV12-3/TRBV12-4; j_gene: TRBJ2-5; CDR3aa: CASTTSPVTQETQYF
v_gene: TRBV20-1; j_gene: TRBJ2-2; CDR3aa: CSARVQGWGELFF
v_gene: TRBV20-1; j_gene: TRBJ2-2; CDR3aa: CSAISGRFAGELFF
v_gene: TRBV5-6; j_gene: TRBJ2-1; CDR3aa: CASSWRDRDNEQFF
v_gene: TRBV9; j_gene: TRBJ2-3; CDR3aa: CASSWTPSTDTQYF
v_gene: TRBV2; j_gene: TRBJ2-5; CDR3aa: CASSEALRSGIETQYF
v_gene: TRBV2; j_gene: TRBJ2-1; CDR3aa: CASSETLEEFF
v_gene: TRBV6-4; j_gene: TRBJ2-1; CDR3aa: CASSPRPGLAGSDNEQFF
v_gene: TRBV6-4; j_gene: TRBJ2-1; CDR3aa: CASSDSGSGGPYNEQFF
v_gene: TRBV20-1; j_gene: TRBJ2-1; CDR3aa: CSARYLAGGPVNEQFF
v_gene: TRBV20-1; j_gene: TRBJ2-7; CDR3aa: CSARSPGTQYEQYF
v_gene: TRBV3-1; j_gene: TRBJ2-3; CDR3aa: CASSQRAGYTDTQYF
v_gene: TRBV29-1; j_gene: TRBJ2-3; CDR3aa: CSVDFRGVDTQYF
v_gene: TRBV20-1; j_gene: TRBJ2-7; CDR3aa: CSATHFRDSSYEQYF
v_gene: TRBV2; j_gene: TRBJ2-5; CDR3aa: CASSRDHQETQYF
v_gene: TRBV6-4; j_gene: TRBJ1-1; CDR3aa: CASSVRQGEGEAFF
v_gene: TRBV7-8; j_gene: TRBJ2-4; CDR3aa: CASSSDSKVLGPTPERQYF
v_gene: TRBV5-4; j_gene: TRBJ2-5; CDR3aa: CASSAGTSGVTQYF
v_gene: TRBV7-9; j_gene: TRBJ2-5; CDR3aa: CASSRTSGQETQYF
v_gene: TRBV2; j_gene: TRBJ2-5; CDR3aa: CATRHIQETQYF
v_gene: TRBV6-1; j_gene: TRBJ2-1; CDR3aa: CASRGLVYNEQFF
v_gene: TRBV7-2; j_gene: TRBJ2-1; CDR3aa: CASSSINEQFF
v_gene: TRBV5-1; j_gene: TRBJ2-1; CDR3aa: CASSPDRGGNEQFF
v_gene: TRBV4-3; j_gene: TRBJ2-1; CDR3aa: CASSQSRGNEQFF
v_gene: TRBV18; j_gene: TRBJ2-5; CDR3aa: CASSQQGQETQYF
v_gene: TRBV7-2; j_gene: TRBJ2-1; CDR3aa: CASSSPGQDEQFF
v_gene: TRBV7-2; j_gene: TRBJ2-1; CDR3aa: CASSFAGTTYNEQFF
v_gene: TRBV28; j_gene: TRBJ2-7; CDR3aa: CASGTGTYEQYF
v_gene: TRBV12-5; j_gene: TRBJ2-1; CDR3aa: CASGATGTGGRNEQFF
v_gene: TRBV12-3/TRBV12-4; j_gene: TRBJ2-3; CDR3aa: CASSRDRGRQYF
v_gene: TRBV4-2; j_gene: TRBJ2-3; CDR3aa: CASSQDLPGRGGADTQYF
v_gene: TRBV30; j_gene: TRBJ2-3; CDR3aa: CAWSTAGDTQYF
v_gene: TRBV20-1; j_gene: TRBJ1-1; CDR3aa: CSAWRGESTEAFF
v_gene: TRBV5-1; j_gene: TRBJ2-5; CDR3aa: CASSWGSSGGIQETQYF
v_gene: TRBV7-3; j_gene: TRBJ2-3; CDR3aa: CASSFGTQDTDTQYF
v_gene: TRBV7-9; j_gene: TRBJ2-5; CDR3aa: CASSLATGQQETQYF
v_gene: TRBV4-2; j_gene: TRBJ2-5; CDR3aa: CASSQGQGVIQETQYF
v_gene: TRBV6-2/TRBV6-3; j_gene: TRBJ2-1; CDR3aa: CASSFLTSYSRNEQFF
v_gene: TRBV4-3; j_gene: TRBJ2-7; CDR3aa: CASSQDDGSSYEQYF
v_gene: TRBV10-3; j_gene: TRBJ2-3; CDR3aa: CAISYSADTQYF
v_gene: TRBV11-2; j_gene: TRBJ2-1; CDR3aa: CASSSGPGTSGHNEQFF
v_gene: TRBV20-1; j_gene: TRBJ1-1; CDR3aa: CSARDHNREAFF
v_gene: TRBV12-3/TRBV12-4; j_gene: TRBJ1-5; CDR3aa: CASSLEDNRQPQHF
v_gene: TRBV5-1; j_gene: TRBJ2-5; CDR3aa: CASSRRSTGGEETQYF